The 10 T cell receptor beta chains below all came from one sample that was sequenced in a study of T cell responses to AZD1222 COVID-19 vaccine. Measured with immunoSEQ multiplex PCR; TCRdb has only the in-frame clones, and not every one. The data contain about 160,000 clones, around nine tenths of them singletons. This specimen was peripheral blood, taken on day 0 of AZD1222 vaccination. These TCRs come from an adult in good health.

The chain carries TRBV10-1 and TRBJ1-2, with D tentatively TRBD1 (5 bases). Looked up from germline, CDR1 is WNHNN and CDR2 is SYGVQD (reference sequence). CDR3 size: 18 residues. V was trimmed by 3 bases and J by 5 bases, leaving 25 bases between them. In DNA form, the CDR3 reads TGCGCCAGCAGTGACTACCCCCTACCGGGGCAGGAAGTATATGGCTACACCTTC. Its translation: CASSDYPLPGQEVYGYTF.

The chain is built from TRBV6-5 and TRBJ2-2; maybe TRBD1 (5 bases). Trimming took 10 bases from V and 6 from J, leaving 21 bases between them. Per the germline V gene, CDR1 is MNHEY and CDR2 is SVGAGI. This CDR3 spans 15 amino acids. The CDR3 nucleotides are TGTGCCACCCTGGGAAGGACATCCCCGGCCGGGGAGCTGTTTTTT. Its protein is CATLGRTSPAGELFF.

Details on this clone: Other DNA sequences in the sample encode the same CDR3. The V gene is TRBV27, the J gene TRBJ1-2; perhaps TRBD1 as D (6 bases). The V end lost 3 bases, the J end lost 2 bases, and 7 bases lay between the germline ends. CDR3 length equals 13 residues. From germline, CDR1 is MNHEY and CDR2 SMNVEV (reference sequence). DNA of the CDR3: TGTGCCAGCAGTTTTAGGGGGAACTATGGCTACACCTTC. Its protein product is CASSFRGNYGYTF.

This chain uses TRBV7-9 with TRBJ1-5, with a weak D call TRBD1 (5 bases). V lost 1 base and J 9 bases, leaving 13 bases between the germline ends. Germline loops: CDR1 SEHNR, CDR2 FQNEAQ (reference sequence). The CDR3 contains 14 residues. CDR3 in DNA: TGTGCCAGCAGCTTAGGGGAGGGGCGGGGGCCCCAGCATTTT. Translating gives CASSLGEGRGPQHF. Full variable domain (missing parts from reference TRBV7-9 and TRBJ1-5): DTGVSQNPRHKITKRGQNVTFRCDPISEHNRLYWYRQTLGQGPEFLTYFQNEAQLEKSRLLSDRFSAERPKGSFSTLEIQRTEQGDSAMYLCASSLGEGRGPQHFGDGTRLSIL.

This rearrangement joins TRBV19 to TRBJ1-1; D is ambiguous. The CDR3 is made up of 14 amino acids. The V and J ends lost 5 bases and 4 bases respectively, with 14 bases between them. Germline CDR1 is LNHDA and CDR2 is SQIVND (reference sequence). The CDR3 DNA reads as TGTGCCAGTAGTTCCCTGGACGGAGCCACTGAAGCTTTCTTT. Translation: CASSSLDGATEAFF. Variable domain in full (rest from reference TRBV19 and TRBJ1-1): DGGITQSPKYLFRKEGQNVTLSCEQNLNHDAMYWYRQDPGQGLRLIYYSQIVNDFQKGDIAEGYSVSREKKESFPLTVTSAQKNPTAFYLCASSSLDGATEAFFGQGTRLTVV.

The chain joins TRBV5-1 to TRBJ1-2, with D unclear. V was trimmed by 2 bases and J by 3 bases, leaving 5 bases between them. The germline CDR1 and CDR2 sequences are SGHRS and YFSETQ. CDR3 length: 12 residues. CDR3 DNA: TGCGCCAGCAGCTTTGAGGACTATGGCTACACCTTC. Translation: CASSFEDYGYTF.

This chain's CDR3 is CASSSSTGGYGYTF. Here the CDR3 DNA reads TGTGCCAGCAGCAGCTCTACAGGGGGTTATGGCTACACCTTC. This chain links TRBV5-8 with TRBJ1-2; 8 nucleotides line up with TRBD1. V lost 4 bases to trimming and J lost 5 bases; unmatched junction nucleotides: 7. Germline V gene sequence: CDR1 SGHTS, CDR2 YDEGEE. The CDR3 consists of 14 residues.

Note on this clone: The same CDR3 can be traced to other DNA sequences in this sample. V usage is TRBV19 and J usage is TRBJ1-1; 8 bases map to TRBD1. There are 14 residues in the CDR3. Unmatched junction bases numbered 1, after V lost 3 bases and J lost 1 base. The germline gives CDR1 LNHDA, CDR2 SQIVND (reference sequence). The CDR3 protein is CASSIGQGNTEAFF. CDR3 DNA sequence: TGTGCCAGTAGTATCGGACAGGGGAACACTGAAGCTTTCTTT.

This clone was seen a single time. V usage is TRBV7-9 and J usage is TRBJ1-3, with no clear D. Per germline, CDR1 SEHNR and CDR2 FQNEAQ (reference sequence). The CDR3 is 19 amino acids. Trimming left V 3 bases short and J 0 bases short, with 21 bases between. In DNA form, the CDR3 reads TGTGCCAGCAGCTTCCCCATAACCACAGACGCCGTCTCTGGAAACACCATATATTTT. Protein product: CASSFPITTDAVSGNTIYF.

The chain links TRBV6-1 to TRBJ1-5, with unresolved D. The ends were cut back, 1 base at V and 6 bases at J, with 10 bases in the middle. This CDR3 spans 14 amino acids. CDR1 is MNHNS and CDR2 is SASEGT in the germline V gene. Here the CDR3 reads CASSEGGEGQPQHF. CDR3 in DNA: TGTGCCAGCAGTGAAGGCGGGGAGGGTCAGCCCCAGCATTTT.